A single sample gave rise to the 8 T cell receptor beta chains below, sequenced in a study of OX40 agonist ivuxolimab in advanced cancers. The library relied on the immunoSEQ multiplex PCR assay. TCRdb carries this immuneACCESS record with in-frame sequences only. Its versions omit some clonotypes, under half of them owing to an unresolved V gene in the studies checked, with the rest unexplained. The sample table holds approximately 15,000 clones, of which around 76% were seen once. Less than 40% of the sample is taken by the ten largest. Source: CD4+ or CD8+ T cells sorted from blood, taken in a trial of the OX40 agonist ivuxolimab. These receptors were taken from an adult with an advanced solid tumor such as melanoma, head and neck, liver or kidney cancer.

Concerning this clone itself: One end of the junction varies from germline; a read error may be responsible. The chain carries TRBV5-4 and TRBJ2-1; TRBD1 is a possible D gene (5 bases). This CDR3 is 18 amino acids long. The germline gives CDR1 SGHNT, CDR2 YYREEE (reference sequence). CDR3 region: CASSQDIVLDSLYNEQFF. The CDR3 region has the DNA TGCGCCAGCAGCCAAGATATCGTCCTCGACAGTTTATACAATGAGCAGTTCTTC. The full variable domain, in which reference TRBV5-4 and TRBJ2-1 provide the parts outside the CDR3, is ETGVTQSPTHLIKTRGQQVTLRCSSQSGHNTVSWYQQALGQGPQFIFQYYREEENGRGNFPPRFSGLQFPNYSSELNVNALELDDSALYLCASSQDIVLDSLYNEQFFGPGTRLTVL.

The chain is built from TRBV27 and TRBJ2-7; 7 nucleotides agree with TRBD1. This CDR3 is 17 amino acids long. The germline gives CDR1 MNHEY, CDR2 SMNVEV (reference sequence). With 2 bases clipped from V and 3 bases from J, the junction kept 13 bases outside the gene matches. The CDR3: CASSLGLFGTDFYEQYF. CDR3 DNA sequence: TGTGCCAGCAGTTTAGGGCTTTTCGGGACAGATTTCTACGAGCAGTACTTC.

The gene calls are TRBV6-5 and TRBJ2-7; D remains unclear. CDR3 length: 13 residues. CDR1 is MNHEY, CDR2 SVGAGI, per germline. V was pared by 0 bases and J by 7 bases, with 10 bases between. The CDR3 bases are TGTGCCAGCAGTTACTCGGAAGCGTGGGAGCAGTACTTC. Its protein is CASSYSEAWEQYF.

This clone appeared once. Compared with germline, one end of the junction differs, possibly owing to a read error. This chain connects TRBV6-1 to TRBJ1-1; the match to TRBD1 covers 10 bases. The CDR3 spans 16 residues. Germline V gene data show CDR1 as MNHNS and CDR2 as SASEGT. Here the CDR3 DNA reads TGTGCCGGCAGTGATACCGGGACAGGGGATTACACTGAAGCTTTCTTT. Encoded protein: CAGSDTGTGDYTEAFF.

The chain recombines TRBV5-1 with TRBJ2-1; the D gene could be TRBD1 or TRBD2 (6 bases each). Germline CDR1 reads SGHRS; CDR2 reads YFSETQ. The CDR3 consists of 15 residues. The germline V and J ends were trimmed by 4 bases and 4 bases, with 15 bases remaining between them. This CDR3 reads CASSPGAESYNEQFF. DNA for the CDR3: TGCGCCAGCAGCCCGGGGGCGGAGTCTTACAATGAGCAGTTCTTC.

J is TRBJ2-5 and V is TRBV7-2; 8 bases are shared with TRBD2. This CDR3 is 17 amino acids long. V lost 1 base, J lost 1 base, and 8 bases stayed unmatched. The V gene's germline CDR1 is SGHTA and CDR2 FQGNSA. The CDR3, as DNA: TGTGCCAGCAGCTTAGGGCCTAGCGGGTCTATCCAAGAGACCCAGTACTTC. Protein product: CASSLGPSGSIQETQYF.

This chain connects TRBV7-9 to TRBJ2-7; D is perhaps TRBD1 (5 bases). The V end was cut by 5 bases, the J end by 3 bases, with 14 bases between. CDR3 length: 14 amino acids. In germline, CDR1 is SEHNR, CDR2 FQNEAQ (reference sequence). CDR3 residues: CASSLPSDIYEQYF. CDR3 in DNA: TGTGCCAGCAGCCTACCCTCGGACATCTACGAGCAGTACTTC.

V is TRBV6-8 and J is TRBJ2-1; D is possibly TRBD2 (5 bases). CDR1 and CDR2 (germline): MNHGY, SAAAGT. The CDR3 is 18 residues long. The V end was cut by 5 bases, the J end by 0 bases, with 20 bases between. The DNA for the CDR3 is TGTGCCAGCAGTATGGGGATGGCTAGCACGAGCTCCTACAATGAGCAGTTCTTC. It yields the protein CASSMGMASTSSYNEQFF.